This TCR beta chain was documented in a study of tumor-infiltrating lymphocytes in primary liver carcinoma. Whole-study context: Every sample contained roughly 3.65 to 7.5 million productive TCRbeta reads, and these numbers were similar from one tissue type to another. Study-wide findings and caveats: Tumor specimens were characterized by a significantly higher top-250-clone fraction than blood (p = 0.039). Tumor-adjacent and tumor-blood pairs shared a smaller degree of overlap than tumor region pairs.

In germline, CDR1 is MNHEY, CDR2 SVGEGT. The CDR3 extends over 15 amino acids. The authors made TCR beta cDNA from around 500 ng total RNA with a constant-region primer. Slightly modified ARM-PCR with three nested multiplex PCR rounds yielded TCR beta libraries. TRBV1-TRBV30 forward primers paired with a C-beta reverse primer were used in the first two PCR rounds, which ran roughly 9 cycles each. MiXCR was run by TCRdb on the multiplex PCR reads, yielding one entry per CDR3 protein. The data contain over 250,000 distinct CDR3 sequences, roughly three fifths of them seen just once; the ten biggest clones take up more than 15%. The study extracted blood RNA from unsorted whole blood and also extracted germline DNA. As concerns this clonotype: Its antigen remains unknown. At one boundary the junction diverges from the germline segment, which might be a read error.

The source is a woman aged 30 to 39 with primary liver carcinoma and hepatitis B virus infection. Sequenced material: peripheral blood. The chain uses TRBV6-2 or TRBV6-3 and TRBJ2-1; maybe TRBD2 (6 bases). CDR3 DNA sequence: TGTGACAGCATGTCTAGCGCCCGAGGTCGGAATGAGCAGTTCTTC. Translating gives CDSMSSARGRNEQFF.